These 26 T cell receptor beta chains came from one sample sequenced in a study of blood T cell repertoires in COVID-19 (dated by TCRdb to 2019 to 2021). Library method: the immunoSEQ multiplex PCR assay. TCRdb carries this immuneACCESS record with in-frame sequences only. Its versions omit some clonotypes, under half of them owing to an unresolved V gene in the studies checked, with the rest unexplained. This sample holds 150,000 to 200,000 clones; about 87% were observed only once. The leading ten clones occupy under 30% of the sample. The sequenced sample consisted of peripheral blood. Receptor source: a man aged 55 to 70 with acute or convalescent COVID-19.

This chain links TRBV10-1 with TRBJ1-6; no clear D gene. V shed 11 bases and J shed 9 bases, with 14 bases lying between them. Germline V CDR1 and CDR2: WNHNN, SYGVQD (reference sequence). This CDR3 contains 12 residues. CDR3 DNA: TGCGCCTTCTTCCTGAGGGCTTCACCCCTCCACTTT. Translation gives CAFFLRASPLHF.

The CDR3 DNA reads as TGTGCCAGCTCACCACCCAACCCGGGACTAGCGGGGTACAATGAGCAGTTCTTC. Translating gives CASSPPNPGLAGYNEQFF. The V and J genes are TRBV18 and TRBJ2-1; 13 nucleotides match TRBD2. Trimming removed 0 bases from V and 4 bases from J; junction bases left unmatched: 6. The CDR3 sequence is 18 residues long. CDR1 is KGHSH and CDR2 is LQKENI in the germline V gene.

The genes are TRBV6-1 and TRBJ2-1; TRBD2 agrees at 12 bases. Germline CDR1 MNHNS, CDR2 SASEGT. CDR3 length: 18 amino acids. Germline trimming cut 0 bases from V and 3 bases from J; bases unmatched to any gene: 6. The CDR3 protein is CASSEAHLAGGVYNEQFF. The CDR3 region has the DNA TGTGCCAGCAGTGAAGCCCATCTAGCGGGAGGGGTCTACAATGAGCAGTTCTTC.

The CDR3 coding sequence is TGTGCCACCGCTAGACAGTTAAATCAGCCCCAGCATTTT. This translates into CATARQLNQPQHF. The chain joins TRBV15 to TRBJ1-5, with a possible D match to TRBD1 (5 bases). The length of the CDR3 is 13 residues. V was trimmed by 8 bases and J by 4 bases, leaving 12 bases between them. Germline assignment: CDR1 LNHNV and CDR2 YYDKDF (reference sequence).

J is TRBJ2-6 and V is TRBV7-9, with D perhaps matching TRBD2 (5 bases). Per the germline V gene, CDR1 is SEHNR and CDR2 is FQNEAQ (reference sequence). The CDR3 consists of 18 residues. Between the trimmed V and J ends, which lost 1 base and 0 bases, there was a span of 13 bases. The CDR3: CASSLGHGMSSGANVLTF. CDR3 nucleotides: TGTGCCAGCAGCTTAGGGCACGGGATGAGCTCTGGGGCCAACGTCCTGACTTTC.

CDR3 amino acids: CASSSQGYGTEAFF. CDR3 bases: TGTGCCAGCAGCTCACAGGGTTACGGCACTGAAGCTTTCTTT. The chain uses TRBV7-3 and TRBJ1-1; D may be TRBD1 (6 bases). Trimming removed 4 bases at V and 4 bases at J, with 13 bases between. There are 14 residues in the CDR3. The germline V gene encodes CDR1 SGHTA and CDR2 FQGTGA. Filled out from reference TRBV7-3 and TRBJ1-1, the complete variable domain reads GAGVSQTPSNKVTEKGKYVELRCDPISGHTALYWYRQSLGQGPEFLIYFQGTGAADDSGLPNDRFFAVRPEGSVSTLKIQRTERGDSAVYLCASSSQGYGTEAFFGQGTRLTVV.

V is TRBV11-2 and J is TRBJ1-2; a weak D match, TRBD1 (6 bases). Germline loops: CDR1 SGHAT, CDR2 FQNNGV. Trimming took off 0 bases at V and 7 bases at J, with 12 bases between the two ends. This CDR3 contains 14 residues. The CDR3 loop is CASSLERGSFGYTF. CDR3 sequence (DNA): TGTGCCAGCAGCTTAGAGAGGGGGTCATTTGGCTACACCTTC.

V is TRBV2 and J is TRBJ2-1; the match to TRBD2 covers 11 bases. The CDR3 has 14 amino acids. Per the germline V gene, CDR1 is SNHLY and CDR2 is FYNNEI. Trimming cost V 7 bases and J 7 bases; bases outside gene matches: 6. DNA for the CDR3: TGTGCCAGCACTAGCGGGGGGCCTCTTAATGAGCAGTTCTTC. Its protein product is CASTSGGPLNEQFF.

There are many counts of this clone. The CDR3 bases are TGTGCCAGTAGTATAGGTGGCGGGAGGGCCCGGGAGCAGTTCTTC. Translation gives CASSIGGGRAREQFF. The rearrangement joins TRBV19 to TRBJ2-1; TRBD2 matches 9 bases. The junction had 8 bases not matched to a gene; V was cut back by 1 base and J by 10 bases. The CDR3 length is 15 residues. Germline V gives CDR1 LNHDA, CDR2 SQIVND (reference sequence).

The J gene is TRBJ1-5, the V gene TRBV27, with 7 bases aligning to TRBD1. There are 15 residues in the CDR3. Trimming took 2 bases from V and 5 from J; bases not matched to a gene: 6. Per germline, CDR1 MNHEY and CDR2 SMNVEV (reference sequence). The chain's CDR3 is CASSLNRGIDQPQHF. For the CDR3, the DNA is TGTGCCAGCAGTTTAAACAGGGGAATCGATCAGCCCCAGCATTTT.

The chain combines TRBV7-2 with TRBJ1-3; D gene uncertain. Between the trimmed V and J ends, which lost 5 bases and 0 bases, there was a span of 17 bases. Germline V lookup: CDR1 SGHTA, CDR2 FQGNSA. There are 17 residues in the CDR3. The DNA of the CDR3 is TGTGCCAGCAGCACGACCCCCCGGAGCTTCTCTGGAAACACCATATATTTT. Its protein product is CASSTTPRSFSGNTIYF.

The chain combines TRBV5-1 with TRBJ2-7, with 10 bases aligning to TRBD2. Germline CDR1 reads SGHRS; CDR2 reads YFSETQ. The trim removed 6 bases at V and 4 bases at J, leaving 4 bases unmatched. CDR3 length equals 13 residues. The CDR3, as DNA: TGCGCCAGCACCCTAGCGGGAGCTTACGAGCAGTACTTC. This codes for CASTLAGAYEQYF.

J is TRBJ1-1 and V is TRBV2; D remains ambiguous. Trimming pared 2 bases from V and 5 bases from J, leaving 18 bases between. The CDR3 extends over 16 amino acids. CDR1 and CDR2 (germline): SNHLY, FYNNEI. CDR3 loop: CASSEKRGEGRTEAFF. The CDR3 DNA reads TGTGCCAGCAGTGAAAAGCGCGGGGAGGGAAGAACTGAAGCTTTCTTT.

The gene calls are TRBV18 and TRBJ2-2; 7 nucleotides line up with TRBD1. In germline, CDR1 is KGHSH, CDR2 LQKENI. V lost 8 bases and J lost 1; bases outside the gene matches: 4. There are 14 residues in the CDR3. CDR3 nucleotide sequence: TGTGCCAGCCAGGGGGAAAGGAACACCGGGGAGCTGTTTTTT. It translates to CASQGERNTGELFF.

V and J are TRBV5-1 and TRBJ1-2, with 9 bases matching TRBD1. V shed 5 bases, J shed 6 bases, and the junction held 8 bases outside the gene matches. This CDR3 spans 14 amino acids. In germline, CDR1 is SGHRS, CDR2 YFSETQ. Here the CDR3 DNA reads TGCGCCAGCAGGGGGACAGGGTACGTTGATGGCTACACCTTC. It codes for CASRGTGYVDGYTF.

The rearrangement uses TRBV28 and TRBJ1-1, with TRBD1 matching 8 bases. Germline values: CDR1 MDHEN, CDR2 SYDVKM. V lost 2 bases and J lost 7; bases outside the gene matches: 6. The CDR3 runs 14 residues. For the CDR3, the DNA is TGTGCCAGCAGTTTACCGACAGGGGATGTTGAAGCTTTCTTT. It yields the protein CASSLPTGDVEAFF.

The chain has TRBV18 and TRBJ2-3; 8 bases are a match to TRBD2. Germline assignment: CDR1 KGHSH and CDR2 LQKENI. The CDR3 totals 17 residues. V gave up 1 base and J gave up 2 bases; unmatched junction bases: 8. CDR3 nucleotide sequence: TGTGCCAGCTCACCACGGGGAGCGGGGGCAATCACAGATACGCAGTATTTT. It codes for CASSPRGAGAITDTQYF.

The chain is built from TRBV5-1 and TRBJ2-5, with D perhaps TRBD1 (6 bases). Germline loops: CDR1 SGHRS, CDR2 YFSETQ. This CDR3 region has 15 residues. V was pared by 0 bases and J by 1 base, with 10 bases between. The CDR3, as DNA: TGCGCCAGCAGCTTGGACGGGACAACCCAAGAGACCCAGTACTTC. This encodes CASSLDGTTQETQYF.

This clone was picked up one time. V usage is TRBV6-5 and J usage is TRBJ1-1, with D tentatively TRBD1 (6 bases). This CDR3 comprises 15 residues. CDR1 is MNHEY, CDR2 SVGAGI, per germline. Trimming cost V 1 base and J 1 base, with 10 bases left between them. The CDR3 protein is CASSYWQGTNTEAFF. The CDR3 DNA is TGTGCCAGCAGTTACTGGCAGGGGACGAACACTGAAGCTTTCTTT.

The chain combines TRBV5-5 with TRBJ1-2, with 7 nucleotides matching TRBD1. CDR1 SGHKS and CDR2 YYEKEE come from the germline V gene (reference sequence). This CDR3 spans 13 amino acids. Losses at the gene ends were 4 bases for V and 2 bases for J; bases not matched to a gene: 2. CDR3 sequence reads: CASSPDRNYGYTF. The CDR3 DNA sequence: TGTGCCAGCAGCCCGGACAGGAACTATGGCTACACCTTC.

The chain joins TRBV6-6 to TRBJ1-2; D might be TRBD1 (5 bases). Per germline, CDR1 MNHNY and CDR2 SVGAGI (reference sequence). The CDR3 is 13 residues long. V was pared by 6 bases and J by 4 bases, with 12 bases between. The CDR3 region has the DNA TGTGCCAGCAGCCCGGACAAGACCTATGGCTACACCTTC. Translation: CASSPDKTYGYTF.

This clone has a single count. The V call is TRBV5-5, the J call TRBJ2-1; 8 bases align to TRBD1. CDR1 is SGHKS and CDR2 is YYEKEE in the germline V gene (reference sequence). This CDR3 is 15 amino acids long. The ends lost 2 bases at V and 4 bases at J; junction bases unmatched: 5. The CDR3: CASSFGQGRYNEQFF. In DNA form, the CDR3 reads TGTGCCAGCAGCTTTGGACAGGGAAGGTACAATGAGCAGTTCTTC.

The chain uses TRBV5-1 and TRBJ2-7, with D possibly matching TRBD2 (7 bases). Deletions cut 1 base from V and 1 base from J, with 15 bases between. The germline V gene has CDR1 SGHRS and CDR2 YFSETQ. There are 16 residues in the CDR3. The CDR3, as DNA: TGCGCCAGCAGCTTGAGTGGGGGGGCCGAGTCCTACGAGCAGTACGTC. Translating it yields CASSLSGGAESYEQYV.

This clone was recorded a few times. Other DNA variants within this sample encode the same CDR3. The rearrangement links TRBV14 to TRBJ1-1; 7 nucleotides align to TRBD1. Germline V CDR1 and CDR2: SGHDN, FVKESK. This CDR3 is 15 amino acids long. V lost 5 bases, J lost 1 base, and 7 bases stayed unmatched. CDR3: CASSLRTGRNTEAFF. CDR3 sequence (DNA): TGTGCCAGCAGCTTAAGGACAGGTAGGAACACTGAAGCTTTCTTT. Using reference TRBV14 and TRBJ1-1 for the parts outside the CDR3, the full variable domain is EAGVTQFPSHSVIEKGQTVTLRCDPISGHDNLYWYRRVMGKEIKFLLHFVKESKQDESGMPNNRFLAERTGGTYSTLKVQPAELEDSGVYFCASSLRTGRNTEAFFGQGTRLTVV.

CDR3 bases: TGTGCCAGTAGTATTGCCAGTCAGAACTATGGCTACACCTTC. Translating it yields CASSIASQNYGYTF. This chain joins TRBV19 and TRBJ1-2; D not certain. CDR3 length: 14 amino acids. The germline V gene has CDR1 LNHDA and CDR2 SQIVND (reference sequence). The V end was cut by 3 bases, the J end by 2 bases, with 10 bases between.

The chain has TRBV6-1 and TRBJ2-1, with TRBD2 matching over 8 bases. The CDR3 runs 15 residues. V trimming: 1 base; J trimming: 9 bases; junction bases outside the gene matches: 8. Germline V gene sequence: CDR1 MNHNS, CDR2 SASEGT. The CDR3, as DNA: TGTGCCAGCAGTGAAGGGCTAGCGGGTGCCCTTGAGCAGTTCTTC. This translates into CASSEGLAGALEQFF.